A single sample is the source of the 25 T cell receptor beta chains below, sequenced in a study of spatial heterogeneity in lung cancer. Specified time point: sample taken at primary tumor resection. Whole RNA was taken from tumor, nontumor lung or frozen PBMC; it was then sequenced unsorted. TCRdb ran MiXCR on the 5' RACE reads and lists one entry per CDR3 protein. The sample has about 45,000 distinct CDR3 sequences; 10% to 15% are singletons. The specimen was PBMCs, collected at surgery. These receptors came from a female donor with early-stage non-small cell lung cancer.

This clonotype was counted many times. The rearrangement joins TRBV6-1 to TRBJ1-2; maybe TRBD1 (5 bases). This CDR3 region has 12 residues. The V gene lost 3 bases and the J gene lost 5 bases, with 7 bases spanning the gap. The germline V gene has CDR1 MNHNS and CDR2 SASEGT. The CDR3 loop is CASSEGDYGYTF. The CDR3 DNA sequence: TGTGCCAGCAGTGAGGGGGATTATGGCTACACCTTC.

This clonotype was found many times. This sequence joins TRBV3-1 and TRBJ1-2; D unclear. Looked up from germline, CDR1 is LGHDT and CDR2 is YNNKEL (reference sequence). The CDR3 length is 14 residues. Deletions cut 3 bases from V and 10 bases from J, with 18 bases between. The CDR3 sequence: CASSQRAPLGAYTF. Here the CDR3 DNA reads TGTGCCAGCAGCCAGCGGGCCCCTTTGGGAGCCTACACCTTC.

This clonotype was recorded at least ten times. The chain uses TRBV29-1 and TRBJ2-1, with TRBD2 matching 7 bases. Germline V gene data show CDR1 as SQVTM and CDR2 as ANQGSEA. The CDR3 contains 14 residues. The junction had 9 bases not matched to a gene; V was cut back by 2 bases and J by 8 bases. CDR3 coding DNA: TGCAGCGTTGAAAATTCTCGGGGGGTCGATGAGCAGTTCTTC. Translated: CSVENSRGVDEQFF.

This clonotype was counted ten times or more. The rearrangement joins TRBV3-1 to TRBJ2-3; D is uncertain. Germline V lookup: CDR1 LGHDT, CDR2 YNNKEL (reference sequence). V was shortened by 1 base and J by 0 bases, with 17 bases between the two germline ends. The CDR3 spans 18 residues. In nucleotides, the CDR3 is TGTGCCAGCAGCCAAGTCTTTTTGGACCGACTCAGCACAGATACGCAGTATTTT. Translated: CASSQVFLDRLSTDTQYF.

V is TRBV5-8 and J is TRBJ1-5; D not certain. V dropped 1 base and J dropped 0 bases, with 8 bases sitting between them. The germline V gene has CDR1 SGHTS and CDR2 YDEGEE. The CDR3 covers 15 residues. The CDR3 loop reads CASSLSGSSNQPQHF. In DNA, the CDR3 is TGTGCCAGCAGCTTGTCAGGCAGTAGCAATCAGCCCCAGCATTTT.

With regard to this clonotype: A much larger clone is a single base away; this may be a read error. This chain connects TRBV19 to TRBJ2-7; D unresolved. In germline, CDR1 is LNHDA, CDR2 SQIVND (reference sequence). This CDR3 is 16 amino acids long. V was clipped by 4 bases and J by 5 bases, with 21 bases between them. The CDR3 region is CASSRKHRATGHEQYF. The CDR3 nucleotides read TGTGCCAGTAGTAGGAAGCACAGAGCAACCGGCCACGAGCAGTACTTC.

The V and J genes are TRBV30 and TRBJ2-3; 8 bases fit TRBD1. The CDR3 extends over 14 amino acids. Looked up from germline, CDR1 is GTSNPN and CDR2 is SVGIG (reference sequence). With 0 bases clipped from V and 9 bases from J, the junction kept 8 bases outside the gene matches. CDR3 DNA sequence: TGTGCCTGGAGTGTTGGCAGAAGGGACAGGACGCAGTATTTT. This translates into CAWSVGRRDRTQYF.

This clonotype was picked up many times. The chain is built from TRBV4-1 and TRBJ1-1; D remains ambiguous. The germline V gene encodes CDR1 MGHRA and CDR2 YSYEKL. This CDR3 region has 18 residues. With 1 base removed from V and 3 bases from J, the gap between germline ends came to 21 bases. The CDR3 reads CASSQVHGPKGADTEAFF. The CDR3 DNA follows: TGCGCCAGCAGCCAAGTTCATGGACCTAAGGGAGCGGACACTGAAGCTTTCTTT.

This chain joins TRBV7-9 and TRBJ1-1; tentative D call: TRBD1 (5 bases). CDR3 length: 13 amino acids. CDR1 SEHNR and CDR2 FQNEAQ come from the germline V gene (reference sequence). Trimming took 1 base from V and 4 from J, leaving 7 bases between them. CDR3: CASSLGQRTEAFF. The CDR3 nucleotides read TGTGCCAGCAGCTTAGGACAGCGCACTGAAGCTTTCTTT.

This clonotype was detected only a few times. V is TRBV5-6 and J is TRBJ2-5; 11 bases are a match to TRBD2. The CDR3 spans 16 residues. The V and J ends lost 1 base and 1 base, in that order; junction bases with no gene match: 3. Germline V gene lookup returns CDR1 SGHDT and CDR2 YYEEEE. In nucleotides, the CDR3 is TGTGCCAGCAGCTTGATTAGCGGGGGGGCCCAAGAGACCCAGTACTTC. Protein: CASSLISGGAQETQYF.

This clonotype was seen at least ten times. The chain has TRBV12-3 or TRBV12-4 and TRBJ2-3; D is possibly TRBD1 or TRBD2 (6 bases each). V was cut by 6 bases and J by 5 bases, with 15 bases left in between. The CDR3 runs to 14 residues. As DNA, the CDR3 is TGTGCCAGCAGCCCGGTGGGGGGCTTAGATACGCAGTATTTT. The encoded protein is CASSPVGGLDTQYF.

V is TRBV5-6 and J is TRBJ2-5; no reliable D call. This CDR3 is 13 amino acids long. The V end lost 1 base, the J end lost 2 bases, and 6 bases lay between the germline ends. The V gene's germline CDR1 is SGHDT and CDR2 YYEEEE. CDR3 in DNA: TGTGCCAGCAGCTTGCTACAGCAAGAGACCCAGTACTTC. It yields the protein CASSLLQQETQYF. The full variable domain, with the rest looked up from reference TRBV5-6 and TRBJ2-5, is DAGVTQSPTHLIKTRGQQVTLRCSPKSGHDTVSWYQQALGQGPQFIFQYYEEEERQRGNFPDRFSGHQFPNYSSELNVNALLLGDSALYLCASSLLQQETQYFGPGTRLLVL.

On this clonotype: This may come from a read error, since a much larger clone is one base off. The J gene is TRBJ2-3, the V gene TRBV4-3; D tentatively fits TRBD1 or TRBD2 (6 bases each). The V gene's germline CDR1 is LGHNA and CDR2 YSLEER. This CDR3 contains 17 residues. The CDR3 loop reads CASSQDYNGGRTDTEYF. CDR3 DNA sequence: TGCGCCAGCAGCCAAGATTATAACGGGGGCCGCACAGATACGGAGTATTTT.

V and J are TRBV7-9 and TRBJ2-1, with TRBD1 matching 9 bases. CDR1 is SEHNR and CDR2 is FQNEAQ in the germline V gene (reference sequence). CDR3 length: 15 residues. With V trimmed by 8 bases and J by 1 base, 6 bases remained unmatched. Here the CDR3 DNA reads TGTGCCAGCGGCTCCGGACAGGGGTCCTACAATGAGCAGTTCTTC. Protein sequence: CASGSGQGSYNEQFF.

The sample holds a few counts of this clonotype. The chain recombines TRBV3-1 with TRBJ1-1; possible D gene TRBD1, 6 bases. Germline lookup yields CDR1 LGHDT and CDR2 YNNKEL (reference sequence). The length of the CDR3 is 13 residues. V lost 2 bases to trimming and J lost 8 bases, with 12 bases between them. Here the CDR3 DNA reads TGTGCCAGCAGCCAAAACATGAGGGGGGAAGCTTTCTTT. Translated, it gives CASSQNMRGEAFF.

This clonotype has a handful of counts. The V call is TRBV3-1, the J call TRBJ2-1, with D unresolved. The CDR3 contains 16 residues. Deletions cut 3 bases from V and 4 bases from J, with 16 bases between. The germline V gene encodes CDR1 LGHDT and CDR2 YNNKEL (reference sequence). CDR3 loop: CASSQTPVSTYNEQFF. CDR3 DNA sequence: TGTGCCAGCAGCCAGACCCCGGTATCAACGTACAATGAGCAGTTCTTC.

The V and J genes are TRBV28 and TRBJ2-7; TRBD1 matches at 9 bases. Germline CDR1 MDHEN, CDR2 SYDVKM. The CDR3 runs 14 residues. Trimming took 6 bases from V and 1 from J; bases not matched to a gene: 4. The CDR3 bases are TGTGCCAGCAGGAAACAGGGGGCGTCCTACGAGCAGTACTTC. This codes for CASRKQGASYEQYF.

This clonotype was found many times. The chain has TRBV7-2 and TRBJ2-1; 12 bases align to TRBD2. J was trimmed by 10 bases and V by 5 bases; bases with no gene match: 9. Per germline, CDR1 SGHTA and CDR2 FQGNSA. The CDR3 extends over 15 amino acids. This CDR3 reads CASSPSSGGAFEQFF. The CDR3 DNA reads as TGTGCCAGCAGCCCCTCTAGCGGGGGGGCTTTCGAGCAGTTCTTC. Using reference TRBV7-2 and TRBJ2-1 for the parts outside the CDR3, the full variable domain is GAGVSQSPSNKVTEKGKDVELRCDPISGHTALYWYRQSLGQGLEFLIYFQGNSAPDKSGLPSDRFSAERTGGSVSTLTIQRTQQEDSAVYLCASSPSSGGAFEQFFGPGTRLTVL.

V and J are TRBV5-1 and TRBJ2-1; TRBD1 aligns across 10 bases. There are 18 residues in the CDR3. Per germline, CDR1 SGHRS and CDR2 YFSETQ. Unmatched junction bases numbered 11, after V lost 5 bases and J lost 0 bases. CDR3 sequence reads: CASRRGTGVVGSYNEQFF. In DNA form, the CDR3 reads TGCGCCAGCAGACGTGGGACAGGGGTTGTCGGCTCCTACAATGAGCAGTTCTTC.

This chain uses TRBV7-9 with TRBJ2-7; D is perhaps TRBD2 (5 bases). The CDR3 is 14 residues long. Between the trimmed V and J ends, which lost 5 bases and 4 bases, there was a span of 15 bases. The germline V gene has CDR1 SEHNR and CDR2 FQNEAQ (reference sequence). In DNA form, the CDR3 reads TGTGCCAGCAGCCCCGTACCGGGGTGGTACGAGCAGTACTTC. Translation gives CASSPVPGWYEQYF. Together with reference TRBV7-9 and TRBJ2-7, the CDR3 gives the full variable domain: DTGVSQNPRHKITKRGQNVTFRCDPISEHNRLYWYRQTLGQGPEFLTYFQNEAQLEKSRLLSDRFSAERPKGSFSTLEIQRTEQGDSAMYLCASSPVPGWYEQYFGPGTRLTVT.

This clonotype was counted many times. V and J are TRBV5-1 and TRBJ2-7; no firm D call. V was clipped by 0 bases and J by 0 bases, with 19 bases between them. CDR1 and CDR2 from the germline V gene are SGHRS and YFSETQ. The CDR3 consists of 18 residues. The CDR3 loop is CASSLEGFGRASSYEQYF. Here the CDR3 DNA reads TGCGCCAGCAGCTTGGAAGGTTTCGGGCGCGCGAGCTCCTACGAGCAGTACTTC.

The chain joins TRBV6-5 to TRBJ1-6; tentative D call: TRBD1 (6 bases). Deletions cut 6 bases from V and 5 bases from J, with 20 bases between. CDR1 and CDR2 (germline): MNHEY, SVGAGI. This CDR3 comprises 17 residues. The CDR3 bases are TGTGCCAGCAGCCGACAACAGGGTGTTGGGGATAATTCACCCCTCCACTTT. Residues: CASSRQQGVGDNSPLHF.

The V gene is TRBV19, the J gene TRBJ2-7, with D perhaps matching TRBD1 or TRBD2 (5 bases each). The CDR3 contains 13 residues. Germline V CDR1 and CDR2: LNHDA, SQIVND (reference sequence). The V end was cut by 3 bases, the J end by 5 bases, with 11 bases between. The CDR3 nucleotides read TGTGCCAGTAGTATCGGGGCTAGCCACGAGCAGTACTTC. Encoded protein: CASSIGASHEQYF.

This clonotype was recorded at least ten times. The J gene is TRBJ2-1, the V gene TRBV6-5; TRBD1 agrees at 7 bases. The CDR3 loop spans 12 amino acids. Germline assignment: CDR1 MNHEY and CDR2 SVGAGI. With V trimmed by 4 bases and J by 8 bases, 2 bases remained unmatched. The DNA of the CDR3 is TGTGCCAGCAGTTCTACAGGGGATGAGCAGTTCTTC. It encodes CASSSTGDEQFF.

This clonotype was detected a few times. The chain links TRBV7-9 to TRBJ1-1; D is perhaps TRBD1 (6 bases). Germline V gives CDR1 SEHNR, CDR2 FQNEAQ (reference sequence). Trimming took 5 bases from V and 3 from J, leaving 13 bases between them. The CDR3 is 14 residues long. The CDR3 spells CASSPTRGDTEAFF. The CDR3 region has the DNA TGTGCCAGCAGCCCCACGAGGGGGGACACTGAAGCTTTCTTT.